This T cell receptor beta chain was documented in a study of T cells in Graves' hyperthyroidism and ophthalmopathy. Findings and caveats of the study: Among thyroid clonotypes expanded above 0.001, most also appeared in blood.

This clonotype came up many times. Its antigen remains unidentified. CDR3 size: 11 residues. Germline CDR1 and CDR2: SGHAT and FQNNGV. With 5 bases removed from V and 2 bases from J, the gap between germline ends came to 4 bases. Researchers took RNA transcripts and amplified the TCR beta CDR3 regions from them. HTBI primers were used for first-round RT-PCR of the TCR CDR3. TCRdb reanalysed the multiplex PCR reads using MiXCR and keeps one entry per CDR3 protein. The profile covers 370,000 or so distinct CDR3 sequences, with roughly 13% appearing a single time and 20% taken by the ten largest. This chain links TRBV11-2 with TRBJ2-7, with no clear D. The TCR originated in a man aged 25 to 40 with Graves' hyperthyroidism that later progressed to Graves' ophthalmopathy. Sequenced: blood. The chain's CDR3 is CASSHTYEQYF. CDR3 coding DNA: TGTGCCAGCAGCCATACCTACGAGCAGTACTTC.